Presented here are 28 T cell receptor beta chains from one specimen sequenced in a study of shared T cell receptors in the human thymus. Only in-frame clones appear in the TCRdb table, and some are missing; sequencing was by immunoSEQ multiplex PCR. The sample lists 630,000 or so clones; about 90% were seen once. The same sample was also studied in work on human thymus T cells.

Sequencing was done on a sample of thymocytes. These receptors were collected from a boy younger than two with a congenital heart defect.

The chain employs TRBV14 and TRBJ1-3; D uncertain. The ends were cut back, 4 bases at V and 2 bases at J, with 15 bases in the middle. Germline V gene data show CDR1 as SGHDN and CDR2 as FVKESK. CDR3 length equals 16 residues. This CDR3 reads CASSPQPTFTGNTIYF. CDR3 nucleotides: TGTGCCAGCAGCCCCCAACCGACTTTCACTGGAAACACCATATATTTT.

This chain links TRBV7-6 with TRBJ2-1; D is possibly TRBD2 (7 bases). Germline V gene lookup returns CDR1 SGHVS and CDR2 FNYEAQ. CDR3 size: 17 residues. V was trimmed by 6 bases and J by 2 bases, leaving 20 bases between them. In DNA form, the CDR3 reads TGTGCCAGCAGTTATAGGACGTGGGGGGGCCCCTACAATGAGCAGTTCTTC. Translated: CASSYRTWGGPYNEQFF. The variable domain in full, completed from reference TRBV7-6 and TRBJ2-1, reads GAGVSQSPRYKVTKRGQDVALRCDPISGHVSLYWYRQALGQGPEFLTYFNYEAQQDKSGLPNDRFSAERPEGSISTLTIQRTEQRDSAMYRCASSYRTWGGPYNEQFFGPGTRLTVL.

V usage is TRBV10-3 and J usage is TRBJ2-7; 7 bases line up with TRBD2. This CDR3 contains 15 residues. Germline CDR1 reads ENHRY; CDR2 reads SYGVKD. V shed 6 bases and J 4 bases; nucleotides not matched to a gene: 12. The CDR3 here is CAIRNIAGPWYEQYF. In DNA form, the CDR3 reads TGTGCCATCAGAAATATAGCGGGCCCATGGTACGAGCAGTACTTC.

This clone was counted once. The chain joins TRBV29-1 to TRBJ2-1; 14 nucleotides agree with TRBD2. Per germline, CDR1 SQVTM and CDR2 ANQGSEA. This CDR3 comprises 15 residues. V was clipped by 5 bases and J by 5 bases; unmatched bases: 5. The CDR3 bases are TGCAGCGTTACCGGGACTAGCGGGAGACACAATGAGCAGTTCTTC. Amino acid sequence: CSVTGTSGRHNEQFF.

The chain recombines TRBV6-1 with TRBJ1-2; possible D gene TRBD1, 5 bases. Germline V gives CDR1 MNHNS, CDR2 SASEGT. The CDR3 totals 16 residues. V was cut by 1 base and J by 5 bases, with 17 bases left in between. In DNA, the CDR3 is TGTGCCAGCAGTGAAGAATCTGGCAGGGTGGGATATGGCTACACCTTC. Its translation is CASSEESGRVGYGYTF.

The V and J genes are TRBV18 and TRBJ2-1, with 8 nucleotides matching TRBD2. Germline V gene lookup returns CDR1 KGHSH and CDR2 LQKENI. This CDR3 region has 15 residues. The junction had 2 bases not matched to a gene; V was cut back by 4 bases and J by 0 bases. The chain's CDR3 is CASSLLAASYNEQFF. CDR3 nucleotides: TGTGCCAGCTCACTACTAGCGGCCTCCTACAATGAGCAGTTCTTC.

The V and J genes are TRBV7-2 and TRBJ1-3; D ambiguous. Trimming stripped 4 bases from V and 0 bases from J, with 4 bases between. Germline values: CDR1 SGHTA, CDR2 FQGNSA. The CDR3 spans 13 residues. The CDR3 DNA is TGTGCCAGCAGCTCCCTCTCTGGAAACACCATATATTTT. Encoded protein: CASSSLSGNTIYF.

In regard to this clone: The sample holds other DNA sequences that translate to the same CDR3. The V call is TRBV6-1, the J call TRBJ1-5; 7 nucleotides agree with TRBD1. This CDR3 is 14 amino acids long. Losses at the gene ends were 4 bases for V and 3 bases for J; bases not matched to a gene: 3. Germline V gives CDR1 MNHNS, CDR2 SASEGT. This chain's CDR3 is CASSGGTANQPQHF. The DNA of the CDR3 is TGTGCCAGCAGTGGGGGGACAGCCAATCAGCCCCAGCATTTT.

The chain combines TRBV27 with TRBJ2-1; maybe TRBD2 (5 bases). Germline loops: CDR1 MNHEY, CDR2 SMNVEV (reference sequence). This CDR3 spans 14 amino acids. Between the trimmed V and J ends, which lost 7 bases and 0 bases, there was a span of 10 bases. In nucleotides, the CDR3 is TGTGCCAGCAACTTGGACTGCTCCTACAATGAGCAGTTCTTC. It specifies CASNLDCSYNEQFF.

This clone occurred once. The chain links TRBV7-9 to TRBJ1-5; D gene unclear. This CDR3 has 14 residues. Trimming took 4 bases from V and 3 from J, leaving 10 bases between them. Germline V CDR1 and CDR2: SEHNR, FQNEAQ (reference sequence). The CDR3 region has the DNA TGTGCCAGCAGCTCGGAGGACTTCAATCAGCCCCAGCATTTT. Its translation is CASSSEDFNQPQHF.

The chain employs TRBV28 and TRBJ2-5, with unresolved D. Matching the DNA end better, TRBJ2-7 makes the J call doubtful. Germline CDR1 MDHEN, CDR2 SYDVKM. The CDR3 extends over 10 amino acids. DNA for the CDR3: TGTGCCAGCAGTTCCAACGAGCAGTACTTC. Translated: CASSSNEQYF.

The rearrangement joins TRBV5-6 to TRBJ1-2; 10 positions agree with TRBD1. The J segment lost 0 bases and the V segment lost 0 bases, leaving 2 bases of the junction unmatched. Germline CDR1 is SGHDT and CDR2 is YYEEEE. The CDR3 runs 16 residues. The CDR3 loop is CASSLGQGATNYGYTF. The CDR3 nucleotides are TGTGCCAGCAGCTTGGGACAGGGGGCAACTAACTATGGCTACACCTTC.

The chain has TRBV6-6 and TRBJ2-7; D ambiguous. Germline V gene sequence: CDR1 MNHNY, CDR2 SVGAGI (reference sequence). CDR3 length: 13 amino acids. V lost 0 bases, J lost 5 bases, and 8 bases lay in between. CDR3: CASSYSRSNEQYF. In DNA, the CDR3 is TGTGCCAGCAGTTACTCGAGATCCAACGAGCAGTACTTC.

V is TRBV28 and J is TRBJ2-1; D might be TRBD2 (5 bases). V was cut by 3 bases and J by 0 bases, with 15 bases left in between. From germline, CDR1 is MDHEN and CDR2 SYDVKM. This CDR3 contains 17 residues. CDR3 bases: TGTGCCAGCAGTTTGGGAGAGAACCCGAGCTCCTACAATGAGCAGTTCTTC. This sequence encodes CASSLGENPSSYNEQFF. The variable domain in full, completed from reference TRBV28 and TRBJ2-1, reads DVKVTQSSRYLVKRTGEKVFLECVQDMDHENMFWYRQDPGLGLRLIYFSYDVKMKEKGDIPEGYSVSREKKERFSLILESASTNQTSMYLCASSLGENPSSYNEQFFGPGTRLTVL.

The V gene is TRBV6-6, the J gene TRBJ1-1; D is possibly TRBD1 (5 bases). Per germline, CDR1 MNHNY and CDR2 SVGAGI (reference sequence). The V gene lost 7 bases and the J gene lost 1 base, with 10 bases spanning the gap. This CDR3 is built from 13 residues. This CDR3 reads CASINRPNTEAFF. The CDR3 DNA is TGTGCCAGCATAAACAGGCCGAACACTGAAGCTTTCTTT.

The rearrangement joins TRBV5-5 to TRBJ2-7; TRBD2 is a possible D gene (6 bases). The CDR3 length is 14 residues. Trimming shortened V by 0 bases and J by 2 bases, and 9 bases separated the two germline ends. Germline loops: CDR1 SGHKS, CDR2 YYEKEE (reference sequence). CDR3 sequence (DNA): TGTGCCAGCAGCTTGGGCGGGGCGGCCTACGAGCAGTACTTC. Translated: CASSLGGAAYEQYF.

This chain joins TRBV27 and TRBJ2-1; 10 positions match TRBD2. Germline trimming cut 9 bases from V and 0 bases from J; bases unmatched to any gene: 14. The CDR3 is made up of 18 amino acids. Per the germline V gene, CDR1 is MNHEY and CDR2 is SMNVEV (reference sequence). The CDR3 region is CASTSGTAGWSSYNEQFF. The CDR3 nucleotides read TGTGCCAGTACTAGCGGGACGGCGGGGTGGAGCTCCTACAATGAGCAGTTCTTC.

J is TRBJ2-3 and V is TRBV4-1, with D possibly being TRBD2 (6 bases). The CDR3 totals 16 residues. V was cut by 0 bases and J by 0 bases, with 10 bases left in between. Germline V CDR1 and CDR2: MGHRA, YSYEKL. CDR3: CASSQDTGVSTDTQYF. The CDR3 region has the DNA TGCGCCAGCAGCCAAGATACGGGGGTAAGCACAGATACGCAGTATTTT.

V and J are TRBV11-2 and TRBJ1-6; 9 bases align to TRBD1. This CDR3 comprises 18 residues. The J segment lost 2 bases and the V segment lost 5 bases, leaving 10 bases of the junction unmatched. Germline CDR1 reads SGHAT; CDR2 reads FQNNGV. CDR3 residues: CASSPQRDRAPYNSPLHF. The CDR3 DNA reads as TGTGCCAGCAGCCCGCAAAGGGACAGGGCCCCCTATAATTCACCCCTCCACTTT.

In its sample, this clone was seen once. The chain uses TRBV28 and TRBJ2-1; tentative D call: TRBD1 (6 bases). The V end was cut by 5 bases, the J end by 10 bases, with 21 bases between. CDR3 size: 15 residues. Germline-derived CDR1 and CDR2 are MDHEN and SYDVKM. The CDR3 nucleotides are TGTGCCAGCAGTCCCCCAGGGGAAGTCTCGCAGGAGCAGTTCTTC. It specifies CASSPPGEVSQEQFF.

The chain links TRBV27 to TRBJ2-1; TRBD2 matches 11 bases. The CDR3 runs 15 residues. Per the germline V gene, CDR1 is MNHEY and CDR2 is SMNVEV (reference sequence). The J segment lost 7 bases and the V segment lost 7 bases, leaving 9 bases of the junction unmatched. The CDR3 spells CASTLSGRAGNEQFF. CDR3 DNA sequence: TGTGCCAGCACCCTTAGCGGGAGGGCGGGGAATGAGCAGTTCTTC.

This chain links TRBV6-5 with TRBJ2-5; D gene unclear. Between the trimmed V and J ends, which lost 2 bases and 7 bases, there was a span of 11 bases. Germline V gene sequence: CDR1 MNHEY, CDR2 SVGAGI. The CDR3 is 13 amino acids. The CDR3 DNA sequence: TGTGCCAGCAGTTACAGCACCACCGGGACCCAGTACTTC. It translates to CASSYSTTGTQYF.

Points on this clone: This specimen includes other DNA sequences encoding the same CDR3. The chain carries TRBV10-1 and TRBJ1-1; possibly TRBD1 for D (5 bases). Germline V gene sequence: CDR1 WNHNN, CDR2 SYGVQD (reference sequence). V was clipped by 1 base and J by 5 bases, with 8 bases between them. The CDR3 runs 13 residues. CDR3 amino acids: CASSEWGGTEAFF. The CDR3 DNA reads as TGCGCCAGCAGTGAGTGGGGGGGGACTGAAGCTTTCTTT.

This clone has just a few counts. The rearrangement uses TRBV6-5 and TRBJ2-1; TRBD1 matches 7 bases. The trim removed 3 bases at V and 4 bases at J, leaving 9 bases unmatched. The CDR3 is 16 amino acids. The germline V gene encodes CDR1 MNHEY and CDR2 SVGAGI. CDR3 sequence: CASSYVRTGNYNEQFF. The CDR3 DNA sequence: TGTGCCAGCAGTTATGTGAGGACAGGAAATTACAATGAGCAGTTCTTC.

The J gene is TRBJ2-3, the V gene TRBV29-1; weak D call: TRBD2 (6 bases). The CDR3 runs 13 residues. V lost 2 bases, J lost 2 bases, and 8 bases lay in between. In germline, CDR1 is SQVTM, CDR2 ANQGSEA. The CDR3 sequence is CSVERGNTDTQYF. The CDR3 DNA follows: TGCAGCGTTGAACGGGGGAACACAGATACGCAGTATTTT.

The CDR3 coding sequence is TGTGCCAGCAGTGATAGTTGGGGGAAGCGGGAGGGATTCCACGAGCAGTACTTC. As protein: CASSDSWGKREGFHEQYF. The chain employs TRBV2 and TRBJ2-7, with 10 bases aligning to TRBD2. The ends lost 3 bases at V and 5 bases at J; junction bases unmatched: 16. Per germline, CDR1 SNHLY and CDR2 FYNNEI. The CDR3 length is 18 residues.

The V gene is TRBV6-5, the J gene TRBJ2-7; 10 bases match TRBD2. Germline loops: CDR1 MNHEY, CDR2 SVGAGI. This CDR3 has 16 amino acids. Trimming took 0 bases from V and 2 from J; bases not matched to a gene: 4. The CDR3 DNA reads TGTGCCAGCAGTTACTCTAGCGGGAGGCCAGCCTACGAGCAGTACTTC. It specifies CASSYSSGRPAYEQYF.

V is TRBV30 and J is TRBJ1-2, with 12 positions matching TRBD1. V lost 1 base, J lost 8 bases, and 11 bases stayed unmatched. CDR1 is GTSNPN, CDR2 SVGIG, per germline (reference sequence). CDR3 size: 16 residues. CDR3 region: CAWSARSGTGGAGYTF. The CDR3 coding sequence is TGTGCCTGGAGTGCCAGGTCCGGGACAGGGGGCGCAGGCTACACCTTC.